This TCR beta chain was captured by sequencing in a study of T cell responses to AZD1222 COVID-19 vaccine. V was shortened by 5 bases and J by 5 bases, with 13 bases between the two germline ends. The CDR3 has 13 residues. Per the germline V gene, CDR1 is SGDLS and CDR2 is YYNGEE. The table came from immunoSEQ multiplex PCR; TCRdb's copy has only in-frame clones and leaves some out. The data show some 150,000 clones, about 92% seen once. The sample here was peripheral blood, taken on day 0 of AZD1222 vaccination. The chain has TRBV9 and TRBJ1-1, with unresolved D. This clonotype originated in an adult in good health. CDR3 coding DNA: TGTGCCAGCAGTCCGGCAGGAAGGACTGAAGCTTTCTTT. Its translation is CASSPAGRTEAFF.